Ten or more counts support the clone carrying this TCR beta chain. TCRdb reprocessed the reads via MiXCR and lists one record per CDR3 protein. In the table there are almost 500,000 distinct CDR3 sequences, over 9% of which are singletons. This CDR3 region has 16 residues. Germline assignment: CDR1 LNHDA and CDR2 SQIVND (reference sequence). V shed 6 bases and J 2 bases; nucleotides not matched to a gene: 6. The data originate from a study of T cell repertoires in cytomegalovirus infection. Sequencing was performed on PBMCs. The chain carries TRBV19 and TRBJ1-3; 11 nucleotides match TRBD1. This TCR came from a human donor in good health (CMV status not recorded). Some clones in this sample may be carry-over from other donors' samples. The CDR3, as DNA: TGTGCCAGTAGAAGAGGACAGGGGGCCGCTGGAAACACCATATATTTT. Translation gives CASRRGQGAAGNTIYF.